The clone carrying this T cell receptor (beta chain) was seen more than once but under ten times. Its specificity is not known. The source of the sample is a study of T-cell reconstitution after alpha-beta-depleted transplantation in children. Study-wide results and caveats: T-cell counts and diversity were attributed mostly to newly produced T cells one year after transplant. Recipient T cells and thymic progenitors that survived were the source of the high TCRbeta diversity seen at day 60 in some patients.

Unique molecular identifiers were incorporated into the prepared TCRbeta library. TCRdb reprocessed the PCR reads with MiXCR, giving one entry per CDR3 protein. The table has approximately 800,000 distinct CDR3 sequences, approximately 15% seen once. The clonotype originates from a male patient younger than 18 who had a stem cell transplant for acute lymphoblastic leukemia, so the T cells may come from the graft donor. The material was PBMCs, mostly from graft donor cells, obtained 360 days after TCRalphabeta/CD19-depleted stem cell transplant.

The CDR3 region has the DNA TGCAGTGCTAGAGTGGCCCGACAGGGCAGCAATCAGCCCCAGCATTTT. It specifies CSARVARQGSNQPQHF. The chain is built from TRBV20-1 and TRBJ1-5; 7 bases align to TRBD1. Looked up from germline, CDR1 is DFQATT and CDR2 is SNEGSKA (reference sequence). The CDR3 contains 16 residues. The ends lost 1 base at V and 1 base at J; junction bases unmatched: 7.